Listed below are T cell receptor beta chains from one sample, sequenced in a study of OX40 agonist ivuxolimab in advanced cancers. Here immunoSEQ multiplex PCR was the method, and the copy in TCRdb shows in-frame clones only, minus some. Here the sample spans about 48,000 clones, roughly 86% being singletons. Sequencing used CD4+ or CD8+ T cells sorted from blood, obtained in a trial of the OX40 agonist ivuxolimab. These receptors all come from an adult with an advanced solid tumor such as melanoma, head and neck, liver or kidney cancer. The CDR3 runs from the conserved cysteine through the conserved F or W. D genes are given only for firm matches. Some rows mark clone size as missing; the rest say once, few, many or name a class of expanded clone.

d_call	v_call	clone_size	j_call	cdr3_aa	cdr3_nt
TRBD2	TRBV7-7	-	TRBJ2-3	CASSRAPGLAADTQYF	TGTGCCAGCAGCCGAGCACCGGGACTAGCAGCAGATACGCAGTATTTT
-	TRBV5-1	-	TRBJ2-7	CASSLPGFKDEQYF	TGCGCCAGCAGCCTTCCGGGATTCAAAGACGAGCAGTACTTC
TRBD1	TRBV7-2	-	TRBJ1-2	CASSRDRDVYGYTF	TGTGCCAGCAGCCGGGACAGGGACGTCTATGGCTACACCTTC
TRBD2	TRBV11-3	-	TRBJ2-3	CASSLGPSGGFDTQYF	TGTGCCAGCAGCTTAGGCCCTAGCGGGGGGTTTGATACGCAGTATTTT
-	TRBV11-3	-	TRBJ2-1	CASSFGGNEQFF	TGTGCCAGCAGCTTTGGTGGCAATGAGCAGTTCTTC
-	TRBV23-1	-	TRBJ1-2	CASSQSRAANYGYTF	TGCGCCAGCAGTCAATCAAGGGCAGCTAACTATGGCTACACCTTC
TRBD1	TRBV19	few	TRBJ2-7	CASSIEDRGLPYEQYF	TGTGCCAGTAGTATAGAAGACAGGGGGCTCCCCTACGAGCAGTACTTC
-	TRBV7-9	few	TRBJ1-2	CASSLDSFGYTF	TGTGCCAGCAGCTTAGACAGCTTTGGCTACACCTTC
-	TRBV27	once	TRBJ2-1	CASSFRGGPYNEQFF	TGTGCCAGCAGTTTTCGGGGCGGGCCCTACAATGAGCAGTTCTTC
TRBD1	TRBV11-2	once	TRBJ1-5	CASSFSQGAGNQPQHF	TGTGCCAGCAGTTTCTCTCAGGGGGCAGGTAATCAGCCCCAGCATTTT